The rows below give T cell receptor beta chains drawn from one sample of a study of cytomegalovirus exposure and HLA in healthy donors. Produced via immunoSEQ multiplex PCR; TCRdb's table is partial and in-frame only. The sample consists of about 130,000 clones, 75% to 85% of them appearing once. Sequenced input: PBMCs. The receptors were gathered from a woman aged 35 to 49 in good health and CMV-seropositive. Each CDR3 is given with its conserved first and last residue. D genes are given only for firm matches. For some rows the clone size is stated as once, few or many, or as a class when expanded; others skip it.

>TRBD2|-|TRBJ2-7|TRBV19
CASSGRLAYEQYF
TGTGCCAGTAGTGGGCGACTAGCATACGAGCAGTACTTC
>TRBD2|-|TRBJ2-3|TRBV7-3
CASSLWASGGLTDTQYF
TGTGCCAGCAGCTTATGGGCTAGCGGGGGGCTAACAGATACGCAGTATTTT
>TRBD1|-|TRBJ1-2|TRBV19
CASSQNRQGTYGYTF
TGTGCCAGTAGTCAAAACCGACAGGGCACCTATGGCTACACCTTC
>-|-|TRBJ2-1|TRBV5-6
CASSLAEGGTYNEQFF
TGTGCCAGCAGCTTGGCTGAGGGGGGGACCTACAATGAGCAGTTCTTC
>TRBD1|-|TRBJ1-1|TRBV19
CASSETGGNEAFF
TGTGCCAGTAGTGAAACAGGGGGAAATGAAGCTTTCTTT
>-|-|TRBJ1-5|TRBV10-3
CAIRTGNQPQHF
TGTGCCATCAGGACAGGAAATCAGCCCCAGCATTTT
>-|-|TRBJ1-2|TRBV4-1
CASSQEAASELYGYTF
TGCGCCAGCAGCCAAGAGGCGGCTTCGGAACTCTATGGCTACACCTTC
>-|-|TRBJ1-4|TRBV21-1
CASSKGQGPKTNEKLFF
TGTGCCAGCAGCAAGGGACAGGGCCCCAAAACTAATGAAAAACTGTTTTTT
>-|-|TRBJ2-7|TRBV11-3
CASSPTPTGSEQYF
TGTGCCAGCAGCCCTACCCCAACAGGGTCCGAGCAGTACTTC
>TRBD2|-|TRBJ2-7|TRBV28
CASSTSGTSAHEQYF
TGTGCCAGCAGTACCTCCGGGACTAGCGCCCACGAGCAGTACTTC
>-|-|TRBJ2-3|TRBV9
CASSLRGQGTDTQYF
TGTGCCAGCAGCTTGCGGGGCCAGGGAACAGATACGCAGTATTTT
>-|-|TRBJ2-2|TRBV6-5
CASSYLPGAGELFF
TGTGCCAGCAGTTACTTACCGGGGGCCGGGGAGCTGTTTTTT
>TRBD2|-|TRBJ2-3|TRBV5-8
CASIIGASGGDTQYF
TGTGCCAGCATTATCGGCGCTAGCGGGGGGGATACGCAGTATTTT
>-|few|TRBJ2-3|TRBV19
CASSLGQITDTQYF
TGTGCCAGTAGTCTCGGACAGATCACAGATACGCAGTATTTT
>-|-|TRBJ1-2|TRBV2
CASSGAGTYGYTF
TGTGCCAGCAGTGGGGCGGGGACCTATGGCTACACCTTC
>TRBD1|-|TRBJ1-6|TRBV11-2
CASRPPGQGANSPLHF
TGTGCCAGCAGACCACCGGGACAGGGGGCCAATTCACCCCTCCACTTT
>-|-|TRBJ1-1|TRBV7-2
CASSLWGGPTEAFF
TGTGCCAGCAGCTTGTGGGGGGGGCCCACTGAAGCTTTCTTT
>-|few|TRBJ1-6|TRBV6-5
CASSYRQAIKNSPLHF
TGTGCCAGCAGTTACCGTCAGGCAATAAAGAATTCACCCCTCCACTTT
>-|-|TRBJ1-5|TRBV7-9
CASSQGTGNQPQHF
TGTGCCAGCAGCCAGGGGACGGGAAATCAGCCCCAGCATTTT
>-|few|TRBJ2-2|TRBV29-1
CSAGGRSGELFF
TGCAGCGCCGGGGGTCGTTCCGGGGAGCTGTTTTTT
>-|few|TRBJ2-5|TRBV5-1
CASSLGTGRGETQYF
TGCGCCAGCAGCTTGGGAACAGGGAGAGGAGAGACCCAGTACTTC
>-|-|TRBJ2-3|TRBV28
CASSQGGGADTQYF
TGTGCCAGCAGCCAAGGCGGGGGCGCAGATACGCAGTATTTT
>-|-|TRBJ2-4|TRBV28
CASSYSAGVAKNIQYF
TGTGCCAGCAGTTACTCGGCGGGCGTAGCCAAAAACATTCAGTACTTC
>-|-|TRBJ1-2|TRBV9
CASSVERGGYGYTF
TGTGCCAGCAGCGTAGAAAGGGGGGGCTATGGCTACACCTTC
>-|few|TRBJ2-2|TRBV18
CASSPEGHLLSGELFF
TGTGCCAGCTCACCAGAGGGACACCTTCTATCAGGGGAGCTGTTTTTT
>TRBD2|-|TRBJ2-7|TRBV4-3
CASSQELGGSGFPEQYF
TGCGCCAGCAGCCAAGAATTGGGAGGGAGTGGATTCCCGGAGCAGTACTTC
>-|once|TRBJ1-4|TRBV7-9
CASSLVEGATNEKLFF
TGTGCCAGCAGCTTAGTCGAAGGGGCAACTAATGAAAAACTGTTTTTT
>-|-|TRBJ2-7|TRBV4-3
CASSPQNGGYEQYF
TGCGCCAGCAGCCCACAAAACGGGGGCTACGAGCAGTACTTC
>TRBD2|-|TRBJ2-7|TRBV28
CASNKASGAYEQYF
TGTGCCAGCAATAAAGCTAGCGGAGCCTACGAGCAGTACTTC
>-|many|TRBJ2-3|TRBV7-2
CASSFFTDTQYF
TGTGCCAGCAGCTTCTTCACAGATACGCAGTATTTT
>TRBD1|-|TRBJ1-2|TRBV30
CAWTDRGKGYTF
TGTGCCTGGACTGACAGGGGGAAAGGCTACACCTTC
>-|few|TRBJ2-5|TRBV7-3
CASSGDYQETQYF
TGTGCCAGCAGCGGAGACTACCAAGAGACCCAGTACTTC
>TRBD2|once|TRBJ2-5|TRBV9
CASSVGLAGGRETQYF
TGTGCCAGCAGCGTAGGTCTAGCGGGAGGGCGGGAGACCCAGTACTTC
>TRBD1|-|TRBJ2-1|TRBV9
CASSVGDRGDDEQFF
TGTGCCAGCAGCGTAGGGGACAGGGGAGACGATGAGCAGTTCTTC
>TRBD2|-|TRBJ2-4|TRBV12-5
CASGGTSGNIQYF
TGTGCTAGTGGTGGGACTAGTGGGAACATTCAGTACTTC
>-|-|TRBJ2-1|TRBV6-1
CASSEAAGTSNEQFF
TGTGCCAGCAGTGAAGCGGCGGGAACCAGTAATGAGCAGTTCTTC
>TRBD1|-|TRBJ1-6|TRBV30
CAWRDRASSPLHF
TGTGCCTGGAGGGACAGGGCGAGTTCACCCCTCCACTTT
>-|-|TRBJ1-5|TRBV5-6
CASSLGLWPGTSNQPQHF
TGTGCCAGCAGCTTGGGGCTTTGGCCAGGAACTAGCAATCAGCCCCAGCATTTT
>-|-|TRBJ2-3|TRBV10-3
CAISGGPGVSTDTQYF
TGTGCCATCAGTGGAGGTCCCGGGGTTAGCACAGATACGCAGTATTTT
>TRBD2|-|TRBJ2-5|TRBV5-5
CASSLAGVASGGQETQYF
TGTGCCAGCAGCTTGGCAGGCGTGGCTAGCGGGGGGCAAGAGACCCAGTACTTC
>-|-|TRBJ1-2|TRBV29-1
CSARTDFYGYTF
TGCAGCGCCAGGACAGATTTTTATGGCTACACCTTC
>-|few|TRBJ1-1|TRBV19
CASNPDSPYTEAFF
TGTGCCAGTAACCCGGACAGCCCTTACACTGAAGCTTTCTTT
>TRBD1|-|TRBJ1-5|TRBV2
CASSELWDSKQPQHF
TGTGCCAGCAGTGAGTTATGGGACAGTAAACAGCCCCAGCATTTT
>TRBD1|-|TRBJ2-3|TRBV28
CASSFRGLTDTQYF
TGTGCCAGCAGTTTCAGGGGGCTCACAGATACGCAGTATTTT
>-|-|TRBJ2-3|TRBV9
CASSAGVADTQYF
TGTGCCAGCAGCGCCGGAGTGGCAGATACGCAGTATTTT